At least ten counts were recorded for the clone carrying this T cell receptor beta chain. TCRdb fed the 5' RACE reads into MiXCR, producing one record per CDR3 protein. The repertoire holds approximately 30,000 distinct CDR3 sequences, with about 5.7% as singletons. These data come from a study of early T cells in non-severe SARS-CoV-2 infection. At the level of the study: Chains were not paired, and sequencing was done on bulk RNA from unsorted whole blood.

Sequenced material: whole blood. The receptor's source is an adult who was a healthcare worker with PCR-confirmed SARS-CoV-2 infection or an uninfected control (not recorded which).

DNA of the CDR3: TGTGCCAGCAGCCAAGCCAGGGAAGCCTACAATGAGCAGTTCTTC. Its translation: CASSQAREAYNEQFF. The rearrangement joins TRBV4-2 to TRBJ2-1, with a possible D match to TRBD1 (5 bases). V was trimmed by 1 base and J by 2 bases, leaving 9 bases between them. Per the germline V gene, CDR1 is LGHNA and CDR2 is YNFKEQ. This CDR3 region has 15 residues.